The rows below give T cell receptor beta chains drawn from one sample of a study of T cells in localized non-small cell lung cancer. This table comes from immunoSEQ multiplex PCR, and its TCRdb copy is limited to in-frame clones, with some not included. The sample lists about 26,000 clones, around 93% seen once, with about 4% in the top ten. The sequencing here drew on peripheral blood, taken before any cancer treatment. These receptors came from a female donor at least 60 years old with stage II squamous cell lung carcinoma. CDR3s include the opening cysteine and the closing phenylalanine or tryptophan. Each record gives: V gene, clone size, D gene, J gene, CDR3 DNA, CDR3 protein. D genes are given only for firm matches. Clone size appears in some rows only: once, few, many, or a class for an expanded clone.

TRBV7-3	once	-	TRBJ1-6	TGTGCCAGCAGCTTAAAGGGAGGGATTAATTCACCCCTCCACTTT	CASSLKGGINSPLHF
TRBV29-1	-	-	TRBJ1-2	TGCAGCGTTGAAGGAGAAGGGGTTGGGGGCTACACCTTC	CSVEGEGVGGYTF
TRBV5-8	-	-	TRBJ1-3	TGTGCCAGCAGCTCAGTATTCTCTGGAAACACCATATATTTT	CASSSVFSGNTIYF
TRBV19	-	TRBD1	TRBJ2-7	TGTGCCAGTAGTATGGTGGCAGGGGGCCCCTACGAGCAGTACTTC	CASSMVAGGPYEQYF
TRBV12-1	-	-	TRBJ2-2	TGTGCCAGCAGCTACCGACTTAGCGGGAGTACCGGGGAGCTGTTTTTT	CASSYRLSGSTGELFF
TRBV2	-	-	TRBJ1-1	TGTGCCAGCAGTCGGTTACGAACGAACACTGAAGCTTTCTTT	CASSRLRTNTEAFF
TRBV7-6	-	-	TRBJ2-1	TGTGCCAGCAGCTCAGCCGGGACGGCCTTTAGTGAGCAGTTCTTC	CASSSAGTAFSEQFF
TRBV7-3	-	-	TRBJ1-6	TGTGCCAGCAGCTTCGGACAGCCTAATTCACCCCTCCACTTT	CASSFGQPNSPLHF
TRBV6-5	-	TRBD2	TRBJ2-1	TGTGCCAGCAGACGACTAGCGGTGGGCAATGAGCAGTTCTTC	CASRRLAVGNEQFF
TRBV5-4	-	TRBD2	TRBJ2-3	TGTGCCAGCAGCACAGGACTAGCGGGGGGAACAGATACGCAGTATTTT	CASSTGLAGGTDTQYF
TRBV2	-	-	TRBJ1-1	TGTGCCAGCAGTCTGATGGGGAACACTGAAGCTTTCTTT	CASSLMGNTEAFF
TRBV6-1	-	-	TRBJ1-3	TGTGCCAGCAGTGACGGGTTCTCTGGAAACACCATATATTTT	CASSDGFSGNTIYF
TRBV7-9	-	TRBD1	TRBJ1-3	TGTGCCAGCAGCCATAAAGGACAGGGGGCTGCCGGAAACACCATATATTTT	CASSHKGQGAAGNTIYF
TRBV11-2	-	-	TRBJ1-2	TGTGCCAGCAGCCCCCTCTCCGGCTACACCTTC	CASSPLSGYTF
TRBV5-1	-	-	TRBJ2-3	TGCGCCAGCAGCCGTTGGGGCTCCGGGGGCCTAGATACGCAGTATTTT	CASSRWGSGGLDTQYF
TRBV5-1	-	-	TRBJ1-4	TGCGCCAGCAGCCGGTCCCCTAAAGGAAATGAAAAACTGTTTTTT	CASSRSPKGNEKLFF
TRBV4-1	-	-	TRBJ2-2	TGCGCCAGCAGCCAAAGTTTGCGGCAGATCACCGGGGAGCTGTTTTTT	CASSQSLRQITGELFF
TRBV5-1	-	-	TRBJ1-4	TGCGCCAGCAGCGGGGGGAGCTCTAATGAAAAACTGTTTTTT	CASSGGSSNEKLFF
TRBV7-3	once	TRBD2	TRBJ2-5	TGTGCCAGCAGCTCCGGGGGGTCTCGAGAGACCCAGTACTTC	CASSSGGSRETQYF
TRBV2	-	-	TRBJ1-1	TGTGCCAGCAGTGCCGACAGGATCACTGAAGCTTTCTTT	CASSADRITEAFF
TRBV23-1	-	-	TRBJ1-1	TGCGCCAGCAGTCGGTCGGGCGCGGGGAACACTGAAGCTTTCTTT	CASSRSGAGNTEAFF
TRBV28	once	TRBD2	TRBJ2-3	TGTGCCAGCAGTTATAGCGGGGGGGCTCGGACAGATACGCAGTATTTT	CASSYSGGARTDTQYF
TRBV10-3	-	TRBD1	TRBJ1-4	TGTGCCATCAGTGAGTCGAGGGGGCTCGGCGAAAAACTGTTTTTT	CAISESRGLGEKLFF
TRBV18	-	-	TRBJ1-4	TGTGCCAGCCATGGGGGCAGTGATGAAAAACTGTTTTTT	CASHGGSDEKLFF
TRBV4-3	-	-	TRBJ1-2	TGCGCCAGCAGCCAAGCAGTTGGTGACTATGGCTACACCTTC	CASSQAVGDYGYTF
TRBV21-1	once	-	TRBJ2-5	TGTGCCAGCAGCAAAGAAGGCTACCAAGGAACCCAGTACTTC	CASSKEGYQGTQYF
TRBV4-1	-	TRBD1	TRBJ2-7	TGCGCCAGCAGCCAGGGGGGTGGACAGGGGGCTTTTAAGCAGTACTTC	CASSQGGGQGAFKQYF
TRBV5-6	-	-	TRBJ1-2	TGTGCCAGCAGCTTGGGGCTGGGGTTTGGGGGCTACACCTTC	CASSLGLGFGGYTF